Described below is a single T cell receptor (beta chain) sequence and its context. The antigen is unknown. This CDR3 contains 14 residues. The germline V gene encodes CDR1 LGHNA and CDR2 YSLEER. Trimming took off 0 bases at V and 8 bases at J, with 13 bases between the two ends. Assay: immunoSEQ multiplex PCR; the TCRdb copy retains only in-frame clones and omits some. The sample records about 110,000 clones, roughly 87% being singletons. The entry originates in a study of T cell responses to AZD1222 COVID-19 vaccine. Study-wide findings and caveats: The sample set comprised mostly white British donors with more females, and clonal diversity was possibly underestimated. Only 5 or 6 people who got AZD1222 tested seropositive at baseline. The CD4 TCRs associated with vaccination extended across spike and predominated at 160-218 and 743-854.

This chain connects TRBV4-3 to TRBJ1-2; D is ambiguous. The starting material was peripheral blood, obtained on day 0 of AZD1222 vaccination. The receptor's source is an adult in good health. CDR3 bases: TGCGCCAGCAGCCAAGAGGCCACGAGTGGGGGCTACACCTTC. Encoded protein: CASSQEATSGGYTF.